The 8 T cell receptor beta chains listed next were all sequenced from one sample in a study of long-term antiretroviral therapy in people with HIV. Version v3.0 of the immunoSEQ assay was performed at survey level. Generated by immunoSEQ multiplex PCR, the TCRdb table keeps only in-frame clones and is missing some. The sample shows more than 20,000 clones, about 80% of them seen only once. The specimen was unsorted PBMCs, collected 0.5 years before starting antiretroviral therapy. The receptor set was obtained from a man aged 35-49 years with HIV.

The V and J genes are TRBV6-5 and TRBJ1-1, with TRBD1 matching over 8 bases. The trim removed 6 bases at V and 4 bases at J, leaving 10 bases unmatched. The CDR3 totals 15 residues. Germline CDR1 reads MNHEY; CDR2 reads SVGAGI. The CDR3 protein is CASSPTGGRGTEAFF. In DNA, the CDR3 is TGTGCCAGCAGCCCCACAGGGGGGAGGGGCACTGAAGCTTTCTTT.

CDR3 bases: TGTGCCAGCAGTTTCGGGGTGCCCGAGCAGTACTTC. Its protein is CASSFGVPEQYF. V and J are TRBV28 and TRBJ2-7; a possible D gene is TRBD2 (5 bases). Germline V CDR1 and CDR2: MDHEN, SYDVKM. This CDR3 spans 12 amino acids. The V gene lost 3 bases and the J gene lost 6 bases, with 9 bases spanning the gap.

The chain recombines TRBV7-2 with TRBJ2-7, with 9 bases lining up with TRBD2. The CDR3 consists of 16 residues. V shed 5 bases and J 2 bases; nucleotides not matched to a gene: 10. Germline V gene lookup returns CDR1 SGHTA and CDR2 FQGNSA. The CDR3 DNA is TGTGCCAGCAGCCTCTCGCGGGGGGGCGGAGCCTACGAGCAGTACTTC. This codes for CASSLSRGGGAYEQYF.

The genes are TRBV4-1 and TRBJ2-7; 11 bases line up with TRBD1. Germline V gives CDR1 MGHRA, CDR2 YSYEKL. This CDR3 has 15 amino acids. Trimming at V came to 1 base and at J to 9 bases, leaving 8 bases not matched to a gene. In nucleotides, the CDR3 is TGCGCCAGCAGCCAAGCTAGGACAGGGGGCGGAGTGCAGTACTTC. Amino acid sequence: CASSQARTGGGVQYF.

This clone was seen only a few times. The chain uses TRBV19 and TRBJ1-1; D unresolved. Germline values: CDR1 LNHDA, CDR2 SQIVND (reference sequence). The CDR3 is made up of 13 amino acids. V was trimmed by 7 bases and J by 5 bases, leaving 14 bases between them. CDR3 nucleotide sequence: TGTGCCAGTAAAAAGGAGAGGAGGACTGAAGCTTTCTTT. Protein product: CASKKERRTEAFF.

The V call is TRBV2, the J call TRBJ2-1; D remains unclear. Looked up from germline, CDR1 is SNHLY and CDR2 is FYNNEI. V lost 5 bases and J 9 bases, leaving 8 bases between the germline ends. CDR3 length: 11 amino acids. CDR3 in DNA: TGTGCCAGCAGTTGGGGTGGTGAGCAGTTCTTC. This gives the protein CASSWGGEQFF.

This clone appeared a few times. The CDR3 DNA is TGTGCCAGTAGTGAAGGGAACGAGCAGTACTTC. Amino acids: CASSEGNEQYF. The V and J genes are TRBV19 and TRBJ2-7; D is undetermined. V lost 5 bases, J lost 5 bases, and 7 bases lay in between. The CDR3 is 11 residues long. Germline V gene lookup returns CDR1 LNHDA and CDR2 SQIVND (reference sequence).

CDR3 nucleotide sequence: TGTGCCAGCAGCCCCCTTGGCAGGGCCAATTCACCCCTCCACTTT. It specifies CASSPLGRANSPLHF. The genes are TRBV7-9 and TRBJ1-6, with D possibly TRBD1 on 5 matching bases. CDR1 and CDR2 (germline): SEHNR, FQNEAQ (reference sequence). The CDR3 sequence is 15 residues long. The V end lost 5 bases, the J end lost 7 bases, and 15 bases lay between the germline ends. Drawing the rest from reference TRBV7-9 and TRBJ1-6, the complete variable domain is DTGVSQNPRHKITKRGQNVTFRCDPISEHNRLYWYRQTLGQGPEFLTYFQNEAQLEKSRLLSDRFSAERPKGSFSTLEIQRTEQGDSAMYLCASSPLGRANSPLHFGNGTRLTVT.